This TCR beta chain was obtained from a study of PD-L1 blockade in urothelial cancer. Study as a whole: Samples of blood were analyzed 3 weeks (second dose) and 6 weeks after treatment start. Overall study results and limits: A below-median TCR clonality in blood before treatment predicted better survival.

CDR1 is SGHRS and CDR2 is YFSETQ in the germline V gene. V lost 4 bases and J 4 bases, leaving 9 bases between the germline ends. CDR3 length equals 13 residues. This clone was counted once. No antigen is known for it. The protocol was immunoSEQ multiplex PCR, while the TCRdb copy is restricted to in-frame clones and leaves out a portion. The repertoire has more than 70,000 clones, about 89% of them found once; the top ten carry approximately 3.5%. Patients' urothelial carcinoma was locally advanced or metastatic. Between 1 and 8 samples, pretreatment and on-treatment, were given by each patient. This TCR was sampled from a man between 60 and 75 years old with urothelial cancer. J is TRBJ1-3 and V is TRBV5-1, with D possibly being TRBD1 (6 bases). Material: PBMCs, obtained around atezolizumab (anti-PD-L1) treatment. The CDR3 region is CASSAGGGNTIYF. CDR3 nucleotides: TGCGCCAGCAGCGCTGGGGGCGGAAACACCATATATTTT.